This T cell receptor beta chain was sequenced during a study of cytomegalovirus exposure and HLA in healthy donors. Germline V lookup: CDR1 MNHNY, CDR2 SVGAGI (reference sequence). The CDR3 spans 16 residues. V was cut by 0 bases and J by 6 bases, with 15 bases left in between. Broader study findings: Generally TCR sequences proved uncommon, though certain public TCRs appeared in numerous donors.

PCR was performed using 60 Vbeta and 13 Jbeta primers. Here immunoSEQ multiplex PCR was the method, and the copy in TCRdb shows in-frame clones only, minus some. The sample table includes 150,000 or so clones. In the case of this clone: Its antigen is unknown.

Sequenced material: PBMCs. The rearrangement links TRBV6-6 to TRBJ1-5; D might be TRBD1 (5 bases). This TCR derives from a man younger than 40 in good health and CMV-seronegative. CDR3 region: CASSYSWGSRGQPQHF. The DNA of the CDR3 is TGTGCCAGCAGTTACTCTTGGGGGTCGCGGGGTCAGCCCCAGCATTTT.